The 5 T cell receptor beta chains below come from one sample, sequenced in a study of cytomegalovirus exposure and HLA in healthy donors. Use of 60 Vbeta and 13 Jbeta primers characterized the PCR. Profiled with immunoSEQ multiplex PCR; TCRdb holds only in-frame clones, not every one. The data hold about 130,000 clones, with around 83% observed a single time. The sample taken for sequencing was PBMCs. These receptors originate from a girl aged 2 to 9 in good health and CMV-seronegative.

This clone was seen only a few times. The genes are TRBV27 and TRBJ2-5, with 8 bases identical to TRBD2. From germline, CDR1 is MNHEY and CDR2 SMNVEV (reference sequence). V dropped 6 bases and J dropped 4; count of bases not matched to a gene: 4. This CDR3 region has 13 residues. The DNA for the CDR3 is TGTGCCAGCAGGGCGGGGGGTCGAGAGACCCAGTACTTC. This encodes CASRAGGRETQYF.

The V call is TRBV11-2, the J call TRBJ1-2, with a weak D call TRBD1 (6 bases). Germline V gives CDR1 SGHAT, CDR2 FQNNGV. The CDR3 is made up of 14 amino acids. The V gene lost 4 bases and the J gene lost 6 bases, with 15 bases spanning the gap. CDR3 DNA sequence: TGTGCCAGCAGCTGGGGGGGGCGATCAGATGGCTACACCTTC. Encoded protein: CASSWGGRSDGYTF.

The chain uses TRBV7-9 and TRBJ1-2; TRBD1 might be the D (5 bases). The germline gives CDR1 SEHNR, CDR2 FQNEAQ (reference sequence). CDR3 length: 15 amino acids. Trimming stripped 4 bases from V and 2 bases from J, with 14 bases between. The CDR3 is CASSSIGEKNYGYTF. The CDR3 DNA is TGTGCCAGCAGCTCGATAGGGGAAAAGAACTATGGCTACACCTTC. Variable domain in full (rest from reference TRBV7-9 and TRBJ1-2): DTGVSQNPRHKITKRGQNVTFRCDPISEHNRLYWYRQTLGQGPEFLTYFQNEAQLEKSRLLSDRFSAERPKGSFSTLEIQRTEQGDSAMYLCASSSIGEKNYGYTFGSGTRLTVV.

The genes are TRBV28 and TRBJ2-4; a weak D match, TRBD2 (5 bases). This CDR3 has 12 amino acids. Germline CDR1 and CDR2: MDHEN and SYDVKM. Between the trimmed V and J ends, which lost 6 bases and 11 bases, there was a span of 14 bases. CDR3 DNA: TGTGCCAGCAGCCCAAGGACGGGGTTTCAGTACTTC. Its protein is CASSPRTGFQYF.

The rearrangement joins TRBV30 to TRBJ1-4; 10 positions match TRBD1. Germline V gives CDR1 GTSNPN, CDR2 SVGIG (reference sequence). V was clipped by 1 base and J by 8 bases; unmatched bases: 1. The CDR3 totals 13 residues. The DNA of the CDR3 is TGTGCCTGGAGTGGGACAGGGGGGGAAAAACTGTTTTTT. It translates to CAWSGTGGEKLFF.